Below are 21 T cell receptor beta chains sequenced from a single sample in a study of cytomegalovirus exposure and HLA in healthy donors. The repertoire was sequenced with immunoSEQ multiplex PCR; TCRdb's copy has only in-frame clones and lacks some. The sample lists 85,000 to 120,000 clones; about 95% were seen once. The sample consisted of PBMCs. These receptor sequences come from a woman under 30 in good health and CMV-seronegative.

This rearrangement joins TRBV4-1 to TRBJ1-5, with 8 bases fitting TRBD1. With V trimmed by 0 bases and J by 2 bases, 3 bases remained unmatched. The CDR3 consists of 16 residues. CDR1 and CDR2 (germline): MGHRA, YSYEKL. The CDR3 DNA reads TGCGCCAGCAGCCAAGAAATGACAGGGGGCAATCAGCCCCAGCATTTT. Translating gives CASSQEMTGGNQPQHF.

This chain uses TRBV5-1 with TRBJ2-5; a possible D gene is TRBD2 (5 bases). The CDR3 is 15 residues long. Trimming took off 5 bases at V and 5 bases at J, with 19 bases between the two ends. The V gene's germline CDR1 is SGHRS and CDR2 YFSETQ. CDR3 amino acids: CASSISGLKEETQYF. Written as DNA, the CDR3 is TGCGCCAGCAGTATCTCCGGACTCAAGGAGGAGACCCAGTACTTC.

The rearrangement links TRBV2 to TRBJ2-4; 9 bases fit TRBD1. This CDR3 is built from 14 residues. Germline loops: CDR1 SNHLY, CDR2 FYNNEI. The V segment lost 5 bases and the J segment 8 bases; nucleotides outside the gene matches: 7. DNA of the CDR3: TGTGCCAGCAGTCAACGACAGGGGGGGGACATTCAGTACTTC. It yields the protein CASSQRQGGDIQYF.

The V gene is TRBV7-3, the J gene TRBJ2-2, with D possibly being TRBD2 (5 bases). Trimming left V 5 bases short and J 3 bases short, with 7 bases between. CDR1 and CDR2 from the germline V gene are SGHTA and FQGTGA. The CDR3 totals 13 residues. For the CDR3, the DNA is TGTGCCAGCAGCCAGGACTACACCGGGGAGCTGTTTTTT. This codes for CASSQDYTGELFF.

This rearrangement joins TRBV9 to TRBJ2-1; 9 positions match TRBD2. Trimming cost V 1 base and J 0 bases; bases outside gene matches: 5. Germline V gene sequence: CDR1 SGDLS, CDR2 YYNGEE. The CDR3 is 17 residues long. Written as DNA, the CDR3 is TGTGCCAGCAGCGTATTTAGCGGGGGAGCCTCCTACAATGAGCAGTTCTTC. Translating it yields CASSVFSGGASYNEQFF.

The chain has TRBV27 and TRBJ2-5; 8 positions match TRBD1. Trimming removed 5 bases from V and 4 bases from J; junction bases left unmatched: 6. The CDR3 runs 14 residues. From germline, CDR1 is MNHEY and CDR2 SMNVEV (reference sequence). Here the CDR3 reads CASSATGVVETQYF. In nucleotides, the CDR3 is TGTGCCAGCAGTGCGACAGGGGTGGTAGAGACCCAGTACTTC.

This chain connects TRBV5-4 to TRBJ1-3; no clear D. V lost 0 bases, J lost 0 bases, and 7 bases lay in between. This CDR3 contains 15 residues. Germline assignment: CDR1 SGHNT and CDR2 YYREEE (reference sequence). CDR3 region: CASSLDSRSGNTIYF. CDR3 nucleotide sequence: TGTGCCAGCAGCTTGGACAGTCGCTCTGGAAACACCATATATTTT.

CDR3 in DNA: TGTGCCAGCAGCTTAATCAGCGGAGGGGAGCAGTTCTTC. Its translation is CASSLISGGEQFF. The chain employs TRBV7-8 and TRBJ2-1; maybe TRBD2 (6 bases). Germline CDR1 reads SGHVS; CDR2 reads FQNEAQ. There are 13 residues in the CDR3. Between the trimmed V and J ends, which lost 2 bases and 10 bases, there was a span of 12 bases.

V is TRBV25-1 and J is TRBJ2-1, with 9 positions matching TRBD1. Germline CDR1 and CDR2: MGHDK and SYGVNS. There are 14 residues in the CDR3. Losses at the gene ends were 7 bases for V and 4 bases for J; bases not matched to a gene: 5. CDR3 residues: CASIPGQGYNEQFF. CDR3 coding DNA: TGTGCCAGCATCCCGGGACAGGGTTACAATGAGCAGTTCTTC.

J is TRBJ1-4 and V is TRBV30; TRBD1 aligns across 8 bases. Unmatched junction bases numbered 5, after V lost 4 bases and J lost 7 bases. The CDR3 has 13 residues. Germline V gene lookup returns CDR1 GTSNPN and CDR2 SVGIG (reference sequence). The CDR3 loop is CAWTRGLGEKLFF. CDR3 DNA: TGTGCCTGGACCAGGGGGCTCGGTGAAAAACTGTTTTTT.

The J gene is TRBJ2-4, the V gene TRBV4-1, with TRBD2 as a possible D gene (5 bases). The CDR3 length is 18 residues. Trimming took off 1 base at V and 0 bases at J, with 16 bases between the two ends. Germline lookup yields CDR1 MGHRA and CDR2 YSYEKL. The CDR3 sequence: CASSQGPIASLAKNIQYF. CDR3 DNA: TGCGCCAGCAGCCAAGGGCCCATCGCTAGCCTAGCCAAAAACATTCAGTACTTC.

DNA of the CDR3: TGTGCCAGCAGTCCTGGGGGGACAGATACGCAGTATTTT. Encoded protein: CASSPGGTDTQYF. This chain joins TRBV9 and TRBJ2-3; weak D call: TRBD2 (6 bases). CDR1 and CDR2 (germline): SGDLS, YYNGEE. The CDR3 has 13 amino acids. V dropped 5 bases and J dropped 3 bases, with 10 bases sitting between them.

There are a few counts of this clone. The chain carries TRBV5-1 and TRBJ2-1, with 7 bases aligning to TRBD1. CDR3 size: 17 residues. CDR1 is SGHRS and CDR2 is YFSETQ in the germline V gene. V dropped 4 bases and J dropped 7; count of bases not matched to a gene: 17. The CDR3 region is CASSDGTDFEGLNEQFF. The CDR3 nucleotides are TGCGCCAGCAGCGATGGGACAGACTTCGAGGGTTTGAATGAGCAGTTCTTC.

The chain employs TRBV5-5 and TRBJ1-4; 9 positions agree with TRBD1. Per germline, CDR1 SGHKS and CDR2 YYEKEE (reference sequence). This CDR3 contains 15 residues. The V segment lost 0 bases and the J segment 7 bases; nucleotides outside the gene matches: 4. CDR3 DNA sequence: TGTGCCAGCAGCTTGGGGGGGACAGGGCCTGAAAAACTGTTTTTT. Translation gives CASSLGGTGPEKLFF.

This clone was counted a few times. The chain combines TRBV7-8 with TRBJ2-7, with D perhaps matching TRBD1 (6 bases). Germline assignment: CDR1 SGHVS and CDR2 FQNEAQ. This CDR3 is built from 13 residues. V was pared by 0 bases and J by 9 bases, with 12 bases between. CDR3: CASSLATGMGQYF. The CDR3 bases are TGTGCCAGCAGCTTAGCTACAGGGATGGGGCAGTACTTC.

The chain combines TRBV4-2 with TRBJ1-1, with D uncertain. The V and J ends lost 1 base and 6 bases respectively, with 15 bases between them. The CDR3 runs 15 residues. Germline V gives CDR1 LGHNA, CDR2 YNFKEQ. The DNA of the CDR3 is TGTGCCAGCAGCCAAGGGTCGGGGAGGAGGGCTGAAGCTTTCTTT. This encodes CASSQGSGRRAEAFF.

About this clone: The sample holds other DNA sequences that translate to the same CDR3. The chain employs TRBV4-1 and TRBJ2-7; 9 bases agree with TRBD1. V was clipped by 3 bases and J by 4 bases; unmatched bases: 7. Germline V gene sequence: CDR1 MGHRA, CDR2 YSYEKL. The CDR3 consists of 15 residues. The CDR3 coding sequence is TGCGCCAGCAGCCACTCACCGGGACAGGGTTACGAGCAGTACTTC. Encoded protein: CASSHSPGQGYEQYF.

CDR3 DNA: TGTGCCAGCGCATATAGCGCCCCTAGTAATGAGCAGTTCTTC. Residues: CASAYSAPSNEQFF. This chain connects TRBV6-6 to TRBJ2-1, with a tentative D call TRBD2 (5 bases). CDR3 size: 14 residues. Germline V CDR1 and CDR2: MNHNY, SVGAGI (reference sequence). V was clipped by 8 bases and J by 7 bases, with 18 bases between them.

This chain connects TRBV5-1 to TRBJ2-2; no reliable D call. CDR1 is SGHRS, CDR2 YFSETQ, per germline. The CDR3 is 13 amino acids. Trimming removed 4 bases from V and 0 bases from J, with 4 bases in between. CDR3 loop: CASSQTNTGELFF. The DNA of the CDR3 is TGCGCCAGCAGCCAAACGAACACCGGGGAGCTGTTTTTT.

This clone appeared a few times. At the DNA level, this CDR3 is encoded by other sequences in the same sample as well. The chain carries TRBV5-1 and TRBJ1-1, with 7 positions matching TRBD1. Germline CDR1 reads SGHRS; CDR2 reads YFSETQ. J lost 1 base, V lost 4 bases, and 4 bases had no gene match. This CDR3 contains 14 residues. The CDR3 bases are TGCGCCAGCAGCCCAGGACAGGAGAACACTGAAGCTTTCTTT. Amino acid sequence: CASSPGQENTEAFF.

The chain employs TRBV6-1 and TRBJ2-1; 12 bases fit TRBD2. V was clipped by 0 bases and J by 5 bases; unmatched bases: 11. This CDR3 is built from 19 residues. Germline CDR1 reads MNHNS; CDR2 reads SASEGT. The CDR3 DNA reads TGTGCCAGCAGTGAAGCCCTTGGGCTAGCGGGAGGGCCTCACAATGAGCAGTTCTTC. This gives the protein CASSEALGLAGGPHNEQFF.